These 5 T cell receptor beta chains originate from one sample sequenced in a study of vaccination effects on CD4 cells after COVID-19. Upon completion of 10 days in culture, CD4+ T cells were isolated. The repertoire was sequenced with immunoSEQ multiplex PCR; TCRdb's copy has only in-frame clones and lacks some. Here the sample spans about 74,000 clones, 77% being singletons. Their recognized antigens are unknown. The starting material was CD4+ T cells from PBMCs cultured without peptide, obtained before COVID-19 vaccination. These receptors were obtained from a human donor who received a COVID-19 vaccine.

J is TRBJ2-5 and V is TRBV12-3 or TRBV12-4, with 8 nucleotides matching TRBD2. V lost 5 bases and J lost 5; bases outside the gene matches: 4. The CDR3 loop spans 13 amino acids. As DNA, the CDR3 is TGTGCCAGCAGTCGGGGGGGCGGGGAGACCCAGTACTTC. As protein: CASSRGGGETQYF.

The chain employs TRBV2 and TRBJ1-1; no firm D call. The CDR3 spans 13 residues. V lost 5 bases to trimming and J lost 0 bases, with 7 bases between them. The germline V gene encodes CDR1 SNHLY and CDR2 FYNNEI. The CDR3 protein is CASSRLVNTEAFF. In DNA, the CDR3 is TGTGCCAGCAGTAGGTTGGTGAACACTGAAGCTTTCTTT.

This chain joins TRBV5-1 and TRBJ1-4; D gene ambiguous. V was trimmed by 5 bases and J by 2 bases, leaving 13 bases between them. CDR3 length: 15 amino acids. CDR1 is SGHRS and CDR2 is YFSETQ in the germline V gene. The CDR3 region has the DNA TGCGCCAGCAGACCGACACCCTCGACTAATGAAAAACTGTTTTTT. Amino acid sequence: CASRPTPSTNEKLFF.

The chain couples TRBV7-3 to TRBJ2-7, with D perhaps TRBD1 (5 bases). From germline, CDR1 is SGHTA and CDR2 FQGTGA. The CDR3 runs 16 residues. The V end lost 5 bases, the J end lost 0 bases, and 17 bases lay between the germline ends. The CDR3 loop is CASSTLRQRSSYEQYV. The CDR3 DNA reads TGTGCCAGCAGCACCCTCAGACAGCGCAGCTCCTACGAGCAGTACGTC.

The chain joins TRBV7-3 to TRBJ2-2; D is uncertain. The V and J ends lost 5 bases and 1 base respectively, with 8 bases between them. Germline V gives CDR1 SGHTA, CDR2 FQGTGA. This CDR3 has 14 amino acids. The chain's CDR3 is CASSPSRNTGELFF. For the CDR3, the DNA is TGTGCCAGCAGCCCCAGTCGGAACACCGGGGAGCTGTTTTTT.